Below are 2 T cell receptor beta chains sequenced from a single sample in a study of tumor and adjacent non-tumor tissue in lung cancer. TCRbeta libraries were built with three rounds of nested PCR, modified from ARM-PCR. TCRdb fed the multiplex PCR reads into MiXCR, producing one record per CDR3 protein. This sample has under 150,000 distinct CDR3 sequences; over 65% occur once, and the top ten carry about 13%. This sample's RNA came from whole unsorted tissue. Sequencing was performed on lung tumor tissue. These TCRs come from a man between 25 and 39 years old with non-small cell lung cancer.

In regard to this clonotype: A much larger clone differs from this one at a single base, so this may be a read error. V usage is TRBV29-1 and J usage is TRBJ2-2; D gene ambiguous. CDR1 and CDR2 (germline): SQVTM, ANQGSEA. Trimming left V 4 bases short and J 9 bases short, with 12 bases between. This CDR3 is 12 amino acids long. CDR3 region: CSVALGPRELFF. In DNA, the CDR3 is TGCAGCGTTGCCCTTGGACCCAGGGAGCTGTTTTTT.

For this clonotype: Being one base from a much bigger clone, this may be a read error. The J gene is TRBJ2-7, the V gene TRBV29-1; no clear D gene. The CDR3 has 12 amino acids. CDR1 and CDR2 (germline): SQVTM, ANQGSEA. This CDR3 is CGVEVSSYEQYF. CDR3 DNA sequence: TGCGGCGTTGAAGTGTCCTCCTACGAGCAGTACTTC.